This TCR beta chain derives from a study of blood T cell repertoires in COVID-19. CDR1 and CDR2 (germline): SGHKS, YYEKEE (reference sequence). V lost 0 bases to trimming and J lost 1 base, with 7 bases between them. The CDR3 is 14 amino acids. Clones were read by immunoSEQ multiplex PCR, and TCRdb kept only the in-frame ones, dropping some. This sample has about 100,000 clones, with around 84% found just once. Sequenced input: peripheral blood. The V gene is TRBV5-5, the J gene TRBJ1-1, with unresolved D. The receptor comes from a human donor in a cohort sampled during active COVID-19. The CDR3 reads CASSLAQKNTEAFF. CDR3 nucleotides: TGTGCCAGCAGCTTGGCACAGAAGAACACTGAAGCTTTCTTT.